This TCR beta chain was sequenced in a study of blood T cells in healthy people across ages. The second PCR ran roughly 7 to 12 cycles with a sample-barcoded 5' primer and J-beta primers. MiXCR was run by TCRdb on the 5' RACE reads, yielding one entry per CDR3 protein. The sample lists some 890,000 distinct CDR3 sequences; roughly 29% were seen once. After removal of 5 bases from V and 0 bases from J, the junction contained 14 bases not matched to a gene. The CDR3 covers 20 residues. Per germline, CDR1 MNHEY and CDR2 SMNVEV (reference sequence). Only a few counts were recorded for this clonotype. Its antigen is undetermined. Study-wide results and caveats: Naive CD4+ cells and diversity were both higher in long-lived donors than in aged donors.

The same data also went into a second study, on T cells of mothers and their children. Turning to that study: The donor cohort consisted of three healthy Caucasian mothers and their six children. Over 8.5 million TCR beta CDR3 reads were obtained from each mother, and 3 million to 3.5 million from each child.

The receptor was derived from a woman between 40 and 55 years old in good health. The J gene is TRBJ2-1, the V gene TRBV27; TRBD2 agrees at 12 bases. The specimen was blood. The CDR3 region has the DNA TGTGCCAGCAGTCCGGCACTAGCGGGGGGCCGATTAAGCTCCTACAATGAGCAGTTCTTC. This encodes CASSPALAGGRLSSYNEQFF.